A selection of T cell receptor beta chains follows, all from one sample in a study of T cells in Graves' hyperthyroidism and ophthalmopathy. MiXCR, applied by TCRdb to the multiplex PCR reads, yields one record per CDR3 protein. In the table there are a few hundred thousand distinct CDR3 sequences, more than 12% of which are singletons. The sequencing input was blood. The receptors were gathered from a woman under 40 with Graves' ophthalmopathy. Both conserved end residues are part of each CDR3. A D gene is named only where the DNA matches it firmly. A row's size may be missing; if present it is once, few, many or a size class.

D gene	V gene	J gene	clone size	CDR3 protein	CDR3 DNA
-	TRBV11-2	TRBJ1-4	many	CASRPRAGLTNEKLFF	TGTGCCAGCAGACCCCGGGCAGGGCTTACTAATGAAAAACTGTTTTTT
TRBD2	TRBV28	TRBJ2-1	many	CASRGINRRGRTSGVVGPRFEQFF	TGTGCCAGCAGAGGAATAAACAGGAGAGGGAGGACTAGCGGGGTCGTAGGGCCCAGGTTTGAGCAGTTCTTC
-	TRBV28	TRBJ1-4	-	CASSSRPGADNEKLFF	TGTGCCAGCAGTAGCCGGCCCGGGGCAGATAATGAAAAACTGTTTTTT
TRBD1	TRBV6-5	TRBJ1-6	many	CASSYARGTVYNSPLHF	TGTGCCAGCAGTTACGCTCGGGGGACAGTCTATAATTCACCCCTCCACTTT
TRBD2	TRBV3-1	TRBJ2-1	many	CASSWGGAYNEQFF	TGTGCCAGCAGCTGGGGGGGGGCCTACAATGAGCAGTTCTTC
TRBD1	TRBV18	TRBJ1-1	-	CASSPETGGGNTEAFF	TGTGCCAGCTCACCAGAGACAGGGGGGGGGAACACTGAAGCTTTCTTT
TRBD1	TRBV28	TRBJ1-2	many	CASTIGQGGYTF	TGTGCCAGCACTATCGGACAGGGTGGCTACACCTTC
-	TRBV10-3	TRBJ2-7	-	CAISATDYEQYF	TGTGCCATCAGTGCCACAGACTACGAGCAGTACTTC
-	TRBV18	TRBJ2-5	many	CASSETSEETQYF	TGTGCCAGCTCAGAGACTAGTGAAGAGACCCAGTACTTC
-	TRBV10-3	TRBJ2-7	-	CAIGYSAEQYF	TGTGCCATCGGGTATTCCGCCGAGCAGTACTTC
-	TRBV20-1	TRBJ2-7	many	CSASSPSGDRFSYEQYF	TGCAGTGCTAGCAGTCCTTCAGGAGACAGGTTCTCCTACGAGCAGTACTTC
-	TRBV5-1	TRBJ2-7	-	CASSTDGTYEQYF	TGCGCCAGCAGCACCGACGGAACCTACGAGCAGTACTTC
-	TRBV6-1	TRBJ1-1	-	CASSTGPGTEAFF	TGTGCCAGCAGTACCGGGCCCGGGACTGAAGCTTTCTTT
TRBD1	TRBV12-3/TRBV12-4	TRBJ1-5	-	CASSLAGDRLLLSQHF	TGTGCCAGCAGTTTAGCGGGGGACAGGTTATTGTTGTCCCAGCATTTT
-	TRBV12-3/TRBV12-4	TRBJ2-1	-	CASSLTTNEQFF	TGTGCCAGCTCACTGACAACCAATGAGCAGTTCTTC
TRBD1	TRBV18	TRBJ2-3	many	CASSQGQTTDTQYF	TGTGCCAGCTCACAGGGACAGACCACAGATACGCAGTATTTT
-	TRBV7-9	TRBJ1-1	many	CASSWVRGEAFF	TGTGCCAGCAGCTGGGTGCGAGGTGAAGCTTTCTTT
-	TRBV6-5	TRBJ2-4	few	CASSYQGGPANIQYF	TGTGCCAGCAGTTACCAGGGGGGACCAGCAAACATTCAGTACTTC
-	TRBV7-3	TRBJ2-3	-	CASSLKVGSQTDTQYF	TGTGCCAGCAGCCTAAAGGTGGGGTCCCAAACAGATACGCAGTATTTT
-	TRBV11-2	TRBJ2-7	-	CASSSWDLSSYEQYF	TGTGCCAGCAGCTCGTGGGACCTCAGCTCCTACGAGCAGTACTTC
TRBD2	TRBV19	TRBJ2-3	-	CASSSRTSGGSDTQYF	TGTGCCAGTAGCTCGAGGACTAGCGGGGGGAGCGATACGCAGTATTTT
-	TRBV2	TRBJ2-3	many	CAGLAGGPALDTQYF	TGTGCCGGATTGGCCGGGGGGCCAGCTCTAGATACGCAGTATTTT
TRBD1	TRBV7-2	TRBJ2-3	many	CASSAQGQSTDTQYF	TGTGCCAGCAGCGCACAGGGACAGAGCACAGATACGCAGTATTTT
TRBD1	TRBV2	TRBJ2-3	many	CASRGQALTDTQYF	TGTGCCAGCAGAGGACAGGCCCTCACAGATACGCAGTATTTT
TRBD1	TRBV20-1	TRBJ2-7	few	CSARVSTGTAYYEQYF	TGCAGTGCTAGAGTATCGACCGGGACAGCTTACTACGAGCAGTACTTC
TRBD1	TRBV5-1	TRBJ1-1	-	CASSLDRGHRNTEAFF	TGCGCCAGCAGCTTGGACAGGGGGCACAGGAACACTGAAGCTTTCTTT
TRBD2	TRBV20-1	TRBJ2-2	few	CSASGQTGTSFPGELFF	TGCAGTGCTAGCGGACAAACCGGGACTAGTTTCCCCGGGGAGCTGTTTTTT
-	TRBV28	TRBJ2-3	many	CASSLDGASTDTQYF	TGTGCCAGCAGCCTAGACGGAGCTAGCACAGATACGCAGTATTTT
TRBD2	TRBV11-3	TRBJ2-3	-	CASSWGTSGGIYDTQYF	TGTGCCAGCAGCTGGGGGACTAGCGGGGGGATCTATGATACGCAGTATTTT
-	TRBV2	TRBJ1-5	many	CASRAGIYSNQPQHF	TGTGCCAGCAGGGCAGGAATTTATAGCAATCAGCCCCAGCATTTT
-	TRBV19	TRBJ1-1	-	CASSIGAGREAFF	TGTGCCAGTAGTATAGGGGCAGGTAGAGAAGCTTTCTTT
-	TRBV6-5	TRBJ1-6	-	CASSLRVSYNSPLHF	TGTGCCAGCAGTTTACGGGTCTCCTATAATTCACCCCTCCACTTT
-	TRBV28	TRBJ2-5	many	CASSGGIGVVLEETQYF	TGTGCCAGCAGTGGGGGAATCGGTGTGGTATTAGAGGAGACCCAGTACTTC
-	TRBV19	TRBJ1-5	-	CASSISVSRDQYSNQPQHF	TGTGCCAGTAGTATTTCGGTCTCCAGAGACCAGTATAGCAATCAGCCCCAGCATTTT
-	TRBV2	TRBJ1-1	many	CASSEGNRNTEAFF	TGTGCCAGCAGTGAAGGGAACAGGAACACTGAAGCTTTCTTT
-	TRBV2	TRBJ2-7	many	CASSPGQGGSYEQYF	TGTGCCAGCAGTCCGGGACAAGGAGGCTCCTACGAGCAGTACTTC
-	TRBV19	TRBJ1-5	few	CASSKFRQGNQPQHF	TGTGCCAGTAGTAAGTTCCGACAGGGCAATCAGCCCCAGCATTTT
-	TRBV10-1	TRBJ1-1	many	CASSESGVDEAFF	TGCGCCAGCAGTGAGTCAGGGGTGGATGAAGCTTTCTTT
-	TRBV13	TRBJ2-4	many	CASSLDPLISGAKNIQYF	TGTGCCAGCAGCTTAGACCCTCTAATATCGGGGGCCAAAAACATTCAGTACTTC
TRBD2	TRBV3-1	TRBJ2-1	many	CASSQGSGDYNEQFF	TGTGCCAGCAGCCAAGGAAGCGGGGACTACAATGAGCAGTTCTTC
TRBD2	TRBV6-2/TRBV6-3	TRBJ2-1	few	CASSYSSGAFSSYNEQFF	TGTGCCAGCAGTTACTCTAGCGGGGCCTTCAGCTCCTACAATGAGCAGTTCTTC
TRBD2	TRBV2	TRBJ2-5	many	CASIRGSGRLVAQYF	TGTGCCAGTATAAGAGGTAGCGGGCGACTGGTGGCCCAGTACTTC
TRBD1	TRBV18	TRBJ2-7	few	CASSPNRGEKYF	TGTGCCAGCTCACCGAACAGGGGGGAGAAGTACTTC
-	TRBV20-1	TRBJ1-2	many	CSAHHFNYGYTF	TGCAGTGCTCACCACTTTAACTATGGCTACACCTTC
-	TRBV15	TRBJ1-5	many	CATSPKGRIGNQPQHF	TGTGCCACCAGTCCGAAAGGACGGATAGGTAATCAGCCCCAGCATTTT
-	TRBV5-1	TRBJ2-7	-	CASSPGRGPSEQYF	TGCGCCAGCAGCCCGGGACGGGGGCCGTCGGAGCAGTACTTC
-	TRBV18	TRBJ2-1	many	CASSPIIHTGTSPTYEQFF	TGTGCCAGCTCACCAATTATACATACGGGGACTTCGCCTACATATGAGCAGTTCTTC
-	TRBV28	TRBJ1-3	many	CASSENGRDGNTIYF	TGTGCCAGCAGTGAGAACGGACGGGATGGAAACACCATATATTTT
TRBD1	TRBV2	TRBJ1-4	-	CASRIQGPSEKLFF	TGTGCCAGCAGGATACAGGGGCCCAGTGAAAAACTGTTTTTT
TRBD2	TRBV11-2	TRBJ2-1	-	CASSSRVAGGNEQFF	TGTGCCAGCAGCTCGAGGGTAGCGGGGGGTAATGAGCAGTTCTTC
-	TRBV28	TRBJ2-4	many	CASGGLGKNIQYF	TGTGCCAGCGGGGGACTGGGCAAAAACATTCAGTACTTC
-	TRBV9	TRBJ1-1	many	CASSVVDTPGSEAFF	TGTGCCAGCAGCGTAGTGGACACCCCTGGAAGCGAAGCTTTCTTT
-	TRBV10-3	TRBJ1-2	few	CAISGEGEGRDTF	TGTGCCATCAGTGGTGAGGGCGAAGGGAGAGACACCTTC
TRBD1	TRBV19	TRBJ2-1	many	CASSGTGVYNEQFF	TGTGCCAGTAGTGGGACAGGGGTCTACAATGAGCAGTTCTTC
-	TRBV7-3	TRBJ2-3	many	CASSSTNTDTQYF	TGTGCCAGCAGCTCCACTAACACAGATACGCAGTATTTT
TRBD1	TRBV12-3/TRBV12-4	TRBJ1-2	many	CASSRAGGIPNYGYTF	TGTGCCAGCAGCCGGGCAGGGGGTATTCCTAACTATGGCTACACCTTC
-	TRBV25-1	TRBJ2-3	few	CASSDTPPDTQYF	TGTGCCAGCAGCGACACCCCCCCAGATACGCAGTATTTT
TRBD1	TRBV18	TRBJ1-1	many	CASSQGADTEAFF	TGTGCCAGCTCACAGGGGGCGGACACTGAAGCTTTCTTT
-	TRBV20-1	TRBJ1-2	-	CSASIGTNYGYTF	TGCAGTGCTTCAATTGGAACTAACTATGGCTACACCTTC
-	TRBV13	TRBJ2-2	many	CASSLSGPGELFF	TGTGCCAGCAGCTTATCCGGGCCCGGGGAGCTGTTTTTT